One sample yielded the 31 T cell receptor beta chains listed below, sequenced in a study of control samples from healthy donors and cancer patients. Profiling relied on immunoSEQ multiplex PCR, and the TCRdb table lists in-frame clones only, not all of them. The sample consists of about 20,000 clones, 88% of them appearing once. The sequenced sample consisted of PBMCs. The receptors shown here come from a woman in her fifties or sixties with head and neck cancer.

This clone turned up a few times. The chain employs TRBV7-9 and TRBJ2-1; 9 bases align to TRBD1. From germline, CDR1 is SEHNR and CDR2 FQNEAQ (reference sequence). The CDR3 extends over 15 amino acids. Unmatched junction bases numbered 5, after V lost 8 bases and J lost 0 bases. CDR3 in amino acids: CASGGQGSSYNEQFF. The CDR3 DNA reads TGTGCCAGCGGCGGACAGGGGAGCTCCTACAATGAGCAGTTCTTC.

This clone was counted once. The CDR3 is CASRDDRVQAFF. Written as DNA, the CDR3 is TGTGCCAGCAGGGACGACAGGGTCCAAGCTTTCTTT. The chain links TRBV2 to TRBJ1-1; the match to TRBD1 covers 7 bases. After removal of 6 bases from V and 9 bases from J, the junction contained 7 bases not matched to a gene. The CDR3 sequence is 12 residues long. Looked up from germline, CDR1 is SNHLY and CDR2 is FYNNEI.

V and J are TRBV10-2 and TRBJ1-1, with D uncertain. Deletions cut 3 bases from V and 9 bases from J, with 17 bases between. Germline loops: CDR1 WSHSY, CDR2 SAAADI. This CDR3 spans 14 amino acids. For the CDR3, the DNA is TGCGCCAGCAGTGAACGACCGGGAGGTGAGAAAGCTTTCTTT. This sequence encodes CASSERPGGEKAFF.

The V gene is TRBV19, the J gene TRBJ2-7; TRBD2 aligns across 10 bases. CDR3 length equals 16 residues. Germline V lookup: CDR1 LNHDA, CDR2 SQIVND (reference sequence). V was pared by 6 bases and J by 4 bases, with 12 bases of the junction left unmatched. The CDR3 region is CASRPASGGAGYEQYF. The CDR3 nucleotides read TGTGCCAGTAGACCCGCAAGCGGGGGGGCTGGATACGAGCAGTACTTC.

The chain is built from TRBV2 and TRBJ1-1; 9 bases line up with TRBD1. The CDR3 is 17 residues long. Germline CDR1 is SNHLY and CDR2 is FYNNEI. Trimming cost V 5 bases and J 6 bases; bases outside gene matches: 16. CDR3 in amino acids: CASSPGQGFKSRSEAFF. CDR3 nucleotides: TGTGCCAGCAGTCCGGGACAGGGTTTTAAGTCGCGGTCTGAAGCTTTCTTT.

This sequence joins TRBV11-2 and TRBJ1-4; D might be TRBD1 (6 bases). The germline V and J ends were trimmed by 3 bases and 4 bases, with 12 bases remaining between them. CDR3 length: 15 residues. CDR1 is SGHAT, CDR2 FQNNGV, per germline. The CDR3, as DNA: TGTGCCAGCAGCTTCCGCACAGGGTTTAATGAAAAACTGTTTTTT. This codes for CASSFRTGFNEKLFF.

This clone showed up just a few times. The chain joins TRBV28 to TRBJ2-7; the D gene is possibly TRBD1 (6 bases). Deletions cut 2 bases from V and 4 bases from J, with 12 bases between. CDR3 length equals 14 residues. Germline lookup yields CDR1 MDHEN and CDR2 SYDVKM. In DNA form, the CDR3 reads TGTGCCAGCAGTTTACCGGACAGTCTATACGAGCAGTACTTC. This encodes CASSLPDSLYEQYF.

The CDR3 here is CASSLGDYVTEQFF. The CDR3 DNA reads TGCGCCAGCAGCTTGGGGGACTATGTCACTGAGCAGTTCTTC. The J gene is TRBJ2-1, the V gene TRBV5-1; TRBD2 matches 7 bases. Germline values: CDR1 SGHRS, CDR2 YFSETQ. V shed 0 bases, J shed 9 bases, and the junction held 6 bases outside the gene matches. CDR3 length: 14 amino acids.

CDR3 coding DNA: TGCGCCAGCAGCCATGGGGGAAGGGACAGGACCTACGAGCAGTACTTC. Translating it yields CASSHGGRDRTYEQYF. This chain joins TRBV5-1 and TRBJ2-7; 8 positions agree with TRBD1. Germline CDR1 SGHRS, CDR2 YFSETQ. The J segment lost 2 bases and the V segment lost 4 bases, leaving 11 bases of the junction unmatched. The CDR3 extends over 16 amino acids.

This chain connects TRBV28 to TRBJ1-2, with D tentatively TRBD1 (6 bases). The V and J ends lost 6 bases and 4 bases respectively, with 15 bases between them. Germline V lookup: CDR1 MDHEN, CDR2 SYDVKM. This CDR3 spans 14 amino acids. The CDR3 loop is CASRATGPSYGYTF. For the CDR3, the DNA is TGTGCCAGCAGGGCAACAGGGCCCTCCTATGGCTACACCTTC.

V and J are TRBV6-2 or TRBV6-3 and TRBJ1-5; a possible D gene is TRBD1 (6 bases). CDR1 is MNHEY and CDR2 is SVGEGT in the germline V gene. The CDR3 loop spans 19 amino acids. V gave up 2 bases and J gave up 4 bases, with 24 bases separating them. In DNA form, the CDR3 reads TGTGCCAGCAGTTACGTCCGGCAGGGGATGACCTTAAGAAATCAGCCCCAGCATTTT. Translated, it gives CASSYVRQGMTLRNQPQHF.

This chain uses TRBV7-6 with TRBJ2-1; 11 bases are shared with TRBD1. This CDR3 has 19 residues. Germline assignment: CDR1 SGHVS and CDR2 FNYEAQ. V was pared by 0 bases and J by 4 bases, with 11 bases of the junction left unmatched. The DNA for the CDR3 is TGTGCCAGCAGCTTAGCGGGTGTCACTGGGACAGGGGGGTACAATGAGCAGTTCTTC. Its translation: CASSLAGVTGTGGYNEQFF. The whole variable domain, filled in from reference TRBV7-6 and TRBJ2-1, reads GAGVSQSPRYKVTKRGQDVALRCDPISGHVSLYWYRQALGQGPEFLTYFNYEAQQDKSGLPNDRFSAERPEGSISTLTIQRTEQRDSAMYRCASSLAGVTGTGGYNEQFFGPGTRLTVL.

The chain uses TRBV27 and TRBJ2-7; D uncertain. V was trimmed by 6 bases and J by 4 bases, leaving 13 bases between them. The CDR3 is made up of 13 amino acids. From germline, CDR1 is MNHEY and CDR2 SMNVEV (reference sequence). The CDR3 here is CASRVYMGYEQYF. CDR3 DNA sequence: TGTGCCAGCAGAGTTTATATGGGATACGAGCAGTACTTC.

The chain combines TRBV3-1 (or the pseudogene TRBV3-2) with TRBJ2-7; TRBD2 matches 8 bases. The V gene end was trimmed by 0 bases and the J gene end by 5 bases; junction bases not matched to a gene: 6. The CDR3 consists of 15 residues. Germline assignment: CDR1 LGHDT and CDR2 YNNKEL (reference sequence). The CDR3 loop is CASSQEVGRGNEQYF. Written as DNA, the CDR3 is TGTGCCAGCAGCCAAGAAGTCGGGAGGGGCAACGAGCAGTACTTC.

This sequence joins TRBV3-1 (or the pseudogene TRBV3-2) and TRBJ2-5; TRBD1 matches at 9 bases. This CDR3 has 16 residues. Germline CDR1 is LGHDT and CDR2 is YNNKEL (reference sequence). V dropped 4 bases and J dropped 5; count of bases not matched to a gene: 11. CDR3 sequence (DNA): TGTGCCAGCAGCCCCTATCTACAGGGGGCGGGGGAGACCCAGTACTTC. The encoded protein is CASSPYLQGAGETQYF.

The chain carries TRBV5-5 and TRBJ2-2; D is uncertain. With 1 base removed from V and 0 bases from J, the gap between germline ends came to 4 bases. This CDR3 is 14 amino acids long. Germline assignment: CDR1 SGHKS and CDR2 YYEKEE (reference sequence). The CDR3 DNA reads as TGTGCCAGCAGCTTGAGTACGAACACCGGGGAGCTGTTTTTT. This gives the protein CASSLSTNTGELFF.

V and J are TRBV27 and TRBJ1-6; maybe TRBD1 (6 bases). Per the germline V gene, CDR1 is MNHEY and CDR2 is SMNVEV (reference sequence). CDR3 length equals 15 residues. V dropped 5 bases and J dropped 6 bases, with 14 bases sitting between them. Here the CDR3 reads CASSPMGGSNSPLHF. CDR3 in DNA: TGTGCCAGCAGTCCCATGGGGGGCAGTAATTCACCCCTCCACTTT.

This rearrangement joins TRBV3-1 (or the pseudogene TRBV3-2) to TRBJ2-7, with D perhaps given as TRBD1 or TRBD2 (6 bases each). The CDR3 has 15 amino acids. Trimming stripped 4 bases from V and 2 bases from J, with 15 bases between. Germline V gives CDR1 LGHDT, CDR2 YNNKEL (reference sequence). The DNA of the CDR3 is TGTGCCAGCAGCCGGGGCGGGACAACAGCCTACGAGCAGTACTTC. This translates into CASSRGGTTAYEQYF.

The rearrangement links TRBV18 to TRBJ2-7; 7 bases match TRBD1. The CDR3 contains 14 residues. V lost 6 bases to trimming and J lost 5 bases; unmatched junction nucleotides: 10. Germline CDR1 reads KGHSH; CDR2 reads LQKENI. The CDR3 loop reads CASSSSTGTHEQYF. Here the CDR3 DNA reads TGTGCCAGCTCCTCCTCGACAGGGACGCACGAGCAGTACTTC. Complete variable domain (other parts from reference TRBV18 and TRBJ2-7): NAGVMQNPRHLVRRRGQEARLRCSPMKGHSHVYWYRQLPEEGLKFMVYLQKENIIDESGMPKERFSAEFPKEGPSILRIQQVVRGDSAAYFCASSSSTGTHEQYFGPGTRLTVT.

The chain uses TRBV4-1 and TRBJ1-2; D call uncertain. Trimming pared 4 bases from V and 9 bases from J, leaving 15 bases between. The CDR3 length is 13 residues. Germline V gene lookup returns CDR1 MGHRA and CDR2 YSYEKL. The CDR3 DNA follows: TGCGCCAGCAGCCCCCCCGGCGACGGCAGCTACACCTTC. It is translated as CASSPPGDGSYTF.

V usage is TRBV11-1 and J usage is TRBJ2-7; no clear D. V was cut by 5 bases and J by 4 bases, with 12 bases left in between. The CDR3 spans 13 residues. Germline CDR1 SGHAT, CDR2 FQDESV (reference sequence). CDR3 residues: CASSHGPLYEQYF. CDR3 sequence (DNA): TGTGCCAGCAGCCACGGCCCCTTATACGAGCAGTACTTC.

The chain recombines TRBV10-3 with TRBJ2-1, with 13 bases that match TRBD2. Germline V gives CDR1 ENHRY, CDR2 SYGVKD. The CDR3 totals 15 residues. V lost 4 bases, J lost 5 bases, and 2 bases stayed unmatched. As DNA, the CDR3 is TGTGCCATCAGTGGGACTAGCGGGAGCAACAATGAGCAGTTCTTC. Encoded protein: CAISGTSGSNNEQFF.

The V and J genes are TRBV5-1 and TRBJ2-5; the D is unclear. Trimming removed 0 bases at V and 2 bases at J, with 5 bases between. CDR1 is SGHRS and CDR2 is YFSETQ in the germline V gene. CDR3 length equals 13 residues. CDR3 amino acids: CASSLGFQETQYF. In DNA form, the CDR3 reads TGCGCCAGCAGCTTGGGTTTTCAAGAGACCCAGTACTTC.

The chain uses TRBV29-1 and TRBJ2-3; D perhaps matches TRBD2 (5 bases). CDR3 length: 10 residues. Germline V CDR1 and CDR2: SQVTM, ANQGSEA. The V gene lost 5 bases and the J gene lost 6 bases, with 6 bases spanning the gap. The CDR3 region is CSVWEDTQYF. The CDR3 region has the DNA TGCAGCGTTTGGGAGGATACGCAGTATTTT.

The chain has TRBV7-8 and TRBJ2-1; TRBD1 might be the D (6 bases). The CDR3 is 14 residues long. Germline lookup yields CDR1 SGHVS and CDR2 FQNEAQ. V was shortened by 1 base and J by 6 bases, with 10 bases between the two germline ends. The CDR3 region has the DNA TGTGCCAGCAGCTTAGACAGGGCTCGCAATGAGCAGTTCTTC. Its protein product is CASSLDRARNEQFF.

The chain couples TRBV5-8 to TRBJ1-5; D uncertain. With 9 bases removed from V and 0 bases from J, the gap between germline ends came to 13 bases. CDR1 and CDR2 from the germline V gene are SGHTS and YDEGEE. The CDR3 covers 14 residues. The CDR3 coding sequence is TGTGCCACCGGAGGCCGATATAGCAATCAGCCCCAGCATTTT. Amino acid sequence: CATGGRYSNQPQHF.

This clone occurred once. The chain links TRBV30 to TRBJ2-7; 9 positions agree with TRBD1. Per the germline V gene, CDR1 is GTSNPN and CDR2 is SVGIG (reference sequence). The CDR3 loop spans 13 amino acids. The ends lost 7 bases at V and 3 bases at J; junction bases unmatched: 7. CDR3 in DNA: TGTGCCTTACAGACAGGGGGTGTCTACGAGCAGTACTTC. Translation: CALQTGGVYEQYF.

The chain recombines TRBV12-5 with TRBJ2-1; D is perhaps TRBD2 (7 bases). V was trimmed by 6 bases and J by 4 bases, leaving 19 bases between them. The CDR3 has 16 residues. Germline values: CDR1 LGHNT, CDR2 FRNRAP. This CDR3 is CASGSTAGARYNEQFF. The CDR3 DNA reads TGTGCTAGTGGCTCCACGGCGGGGGCACGGTACAATGAGCAGTTCTTC.

The chain recombines TRBV7-8 with TRBJ2-5, with TRBD2 identical over 12 bases. V was pared by 1 base and J by 7 bases, with 4 bases of the junction left unmatched. CDR3 length: 15 amino acids. The germline CDR1 and CDR2 sequences are SGHVS and FQNEAQ. The CDR3 coding sequence is TGTGCCAGCAGCTTAGTACTAGCGGGAGGTGGGACCCAGTACTTC. This encodes CASSLVLAGGGTQYF.

Here the CDR3 DNA reads TGTGCCATCAGTTCTTATAGCAATCAGCCCCAGCATTTT. Protein sequence: CAISSYSNQPQHF. The rearrangement uses TRBV10-3 and TRBJ1-5; D ambiguous. This CDR3 contains 13 residues. Trimming pared 5 bases from V and 0 bases from J, leaving 5 bases between. Germline assignment: CDR1 ENHRY and CDR2 SYGVKD.

CDR3 nucleotides: TGTGCCAGCAGCCAATCCTTAAGGGGGGGTTCCGTTCTTGTCTACGAGCAGTACTTC. It specifies CASSQSLRGGSVLVYEQYF. The rearrangement links TRBV14 to TRBJ2-7; a weak D match, TRBD2 (7 bases). Trimming shortened V by 2 bases and J by 3 bases, and 26 bases separated the two germline ends. This CDR3 contains 19 residues. Germline-derived CDR1 and CDR2 are SGHDN and FVKESK.